The 27 T cell receptor beta chains given below trace back to one sample, sequenced in a study of siplizumab effects on memory and regulatory T cells. Sequencing used immunoSEQ multiplex PCR; TCRdb keeps in-frame clones, though not all of them. Among about 8,600 clones listed, over 60% were seen once. Material for sequencing was effector memory CD8+ T cells sorted from blood. Noted subset: unstimulated CD8+ effector memory T cells. These receptor sequences come from a human donor in good health.

About this clone: This sample also contains other DNA sequences that code for the same CDR3. The chain recombines TRBV27 with TRBJ1-1, with D maybe TRBD1 (5 bases). The V gene lost 4 bases and the J gene lost 6 bases, with 9 bases spanning the gap. Germline assignment: CDR1 MNHEY and CDR2 SMNVEV (reference sequence). The CDR3 has 12 amino acids. CDR3: CASSYPGAEAFF. Written as DNA, the CDR3 is TGTGCCAGCAGTTACCCGGGGGCTGAAGCTTTCTTT.

In its sample, this clone was seen a few times. V usage is TRBV27 and J usage is TRBJ1-4; tentatively, D is TRBD1 (6 bases). V lost 7 bases to trimming and J lost 8 bases, with 20 bases between them. CDR1 and CDR2 (germline): MNHEY, SMNVEV (reference sequence). CDR3 length: 15 residues. This chain's CDR3 is CASTFSGQLGEKLFF. Written as DNA, the CDR3 is TGTGCCAGCACCTTTTCTGGACAGCTCGGGGAAAAACTGTTTTTT.

The rearrangement links TRBV6-1 to TRBJ1-1; D remains unclear. This CDR3 region has 13 residues. Germline assignment: CDR1 MNHNS and CDR2 SASEGT. V lost 8 bases and J lost 8, with 18 bases in between. The CDR3 sequence: CASSLGPEAEAFF. The CDR3 region has the DNA TGTGCCAGCTCGCTGGGCCCCGAGGCGGAAGCTTTCTTT.

This clone was detected only once. The rearrangement links TRBV5-1 to TRBJ2-5; D may be TRBD1 (5 bases). The DNA matches TRBJ2-7 better at its end, which makes the J call doubtful. CDR1 is SGHRS, CDR2 YFSETQ, per germline. The CDR3 has 13 residues. CDR3 sequence reads: CASTSQDSDEQYF. The CDR3 nucleotides are TGCGCCAGCACCTCCCAAGACAGCGACGAGCAGTACTTC.

There are many counts of this clone. The chain couples TRBV21-1 to TRBJ2-5. TRBV21-1 is described as a pseudogene. CDR3 length equals 11 residues. The CDR3 protein is CASSKQETQYF. The CDR3 DNA reads TGTGCCAGCAGCAAACAAGAGACCCAGTACTTC.

The chain couples TRBV7-9 to TRBJ2-7, with D maybe TRBD2 (6 bases). V was pared by 5 bases and J by 0 bases, with 8 bases between. The V gene's germline CDR1 is SEHNR and CDR2 FQNEAQ (reference sequence). CDR3 length equals 13 residues. The CDR3 sequence is CASSPGLSYEQYF. The CDR3 nucleotides are TGTGCCAGCAGCCCGGGACTCTCCTACGAGCAGTACTTC. The full variable domain, completed using reference TRBV7-9 and TRBJ2-7, is DTGVSQNPRHKITKRGQNVTFRCDPISEHNRLYWYRQTLGQGPEFLTYFQNEAQLEKSRLLSDRFSAERPKGSFSTLEIQRTEQGDSAMYLCASSPGLSYEQYFGPGTRLTVT.

V and J are TRBV14 and TRBJ1-3; D is uncertain. The CDR3 has 12 residues. V was cut by 6 bases and J by 3 bases, with 6 bases left in between. Germline CDR1 reads SGHDN; CDR2 reads FVKESK. The CDR3 sequence is CASRLSGNTIYF. CDR3 coding DNA: TGTGCCAGCAGACTCAGTGGAAACACCATATATTTT. The entire variable domain, with the rest obtained from reference TRBV14 and TRBJ1-3, is as follows: EAGVTQFPSHSVIEKGQTVTLRCDPISGHDNLYWYRRVMGKEIKFLLHFVKESKQDESGMPNNRFLAERTGGTYSTLKVQPAELEDSGVYFCASRLSGNTIYFGEGSWLTVV.

This clone appeared a few times. The CDR3, as DNA: TGTGCCAGCAGTGCTCGCGAGCAGCGTGAGCAGTTCTTC. Its protein is CASSAREQREQFF. The chain recombines TRBV6-1 with TRBJ2-1; D remains unclear. Trimming removed 4 bases at V and 9 bases at J, with 13 bases between. The CDR3 is 13 amino acids. The germline V gene has CDR1 MNHNS and CDR2 SASEGT.

This chain connects TRBV18 to TRBJ1-1; D uncertain. V lost 3 bases to trimming and J lost 8 bases, with 19 bases between them. This CDR3 comprises 15 residues. The germline CDR1 and CDR2 sequences are KGHSH and LQKENI. The CDR3 sequence is CASSPSLGWEGEAFF. CDR3 in DNA: TGTGCCAGCTCACCGTCACTGGGGTGGGAGGGCGAAGCTTTCTTT.

This clone turned up a few times. V and J are TRBV6-5 and TRBJ2-7, with no clear D. The CDR3 extends over 13 amino acids. V was shortened by 5 bases and J by 4 bases, with 12 bases between the two germline ends. From germline, CDR1 is MNHEY and CDR2 SVGAGI. CDR3 sequence: CASSEETVYEQYF. CDR3 nucleotides: TGTGCCAGCAGTGAAGAGACGGTTTACGAGCAGTACTTC.

This clone has only one observation. The rearrangement links TRBV13 to TRBJ2-2; possible D gene TRBD2, 5 bases. Germline lookup yields CDR1 PRHDT and CDR2 FYEKMQ (reference sequence). The CDR3 spans 13 residues. The V and J ends lost 7 bases and 5 bases respectively, with 11 bases between them. The CDR3, as DNA: TGTGCCAGCAACGTTAGAGGGACCGGGGAGCTGTTTTTT. It yields the protein CASNVRGTGELFF.

The chain employs TRBV6-1 and TRBJ1-1; D unresolved. This CDR3 spans 17 amino acids. The germline V and J ends were trimmed by 1 base and 1 base, with 16 bases remaining between them. From germline, CDR1 is MNHNS and CDR2 SASEGT. CDR3 amino acids: CASSEGIRLWANTEAFF. The CDR3, as DNA: TGTGCCAGCAGTGAAGGAATCCGGTTGTGGGCGAACACTGAAGCTTTCTTT.

This chain joins TRBV5-6 and TRBJ2-7; perhaps TRBD1 as D (7 bases). The CDR3 is made up of 16 amino acids. With 2 bases removed from V and 3 bases from J, the gap between germline ends came to 18 bases. The germline V gene has CDR1 SGHDT and CDR2 YYEEEE. CDR3 coding DNA: TGTGCCAGCAGCTTCCTCAGGGGGGCCCCCATCTACGAGCAGTACTTC. Its protein product is CASSFLRGAPIYEQYF.

The sample holds one count of this clone. J is TRBJ2-3 and V is TRBV5-1, with 10 bases aligning to TRBD1. Per the germline V gene, CDR1 is SGHRS and CDR2 is YFSETQ. The CDR3 has 15 residues. Losses at the gene ends were 5 bases for V and 2 bases for J; bases not matched to a gene: 5. The CDR3 protein is CASSPGTGDTDTQYF. The CDR3 coding sequence is TGCGCCAGCAGTCCCGGGACAGGGGACACAGATACGCAGTATTTT.

This clone was detected a few times. The chain links TRBV6-5 to TRBJ1-1; D is uncertain. Germline CDR1 and CDR2: MNHEY and SVGAGI. This CDR3 is built from 11 residues. V lost 2 bases to trimming and J lost 5 bases, with 3 bases between them. The CDR3 DNA reads as TGTGCCAGCAGTTACGCGACTGAAGCTTTCTTT. Its translation is CASSYATEAFF.

This clone is a singleton in its sample. This sequence joins TRBV6-4 and TRBJ2-7; 7 bases agree with TRBD1. The CDR3 spans 18 residues. Germline V gives CDR1 MRHNA, CDR2 SNTAGT. V dropped 5 bases and J dropped 1; count of bases not matched to a gene: 17. CDR3 loop: CASSSPGTESGLSYEQYF. In DNA, the CDR3 is TGTGCCAGCAGTTCCCCCGGGACAGAGTCGGGCTTGTCCTACGAGCAGTACTTC.

This clone showed up just once. CDR3 sequence (DNA): TGTGCCAGCAGCCTCACGGCAGGGGGGCAGAGCTCCTACGAGCAGTACTTC. Amino acids: CASSLTAGGQSSYEQYF. The chain couples TRBV9 to TRBJ2-7, with a possible D match to TRBD1 (7 bases). CDR3 size: 17 residues. The ends were cut back, 4 bases at V and 0 bases at J, with 20 bases in the middle. Germline CDR1 is SGDLS and CDR2 is YYNGEE.

This chain joins TRBV4-1 and TRBJ2-5; tentative D call: TRBD1 (6 bases). The V end lost 4 bases, the J end lost 2 bases, and 11 bases lay between the germline ends. This CDR3 comprises 14 residues. Germline V lookup: CDR1 MGHRA, CDR2 YSYEKL. CDR3 sequence (DNA): TGCGCCAGCAGCCTGAAGACAGGTCAAGAGACCCAGTACTTC. It is translated as CASSLKTGQETQYF.

This chain links TRBV19 with TRBJ1-2, with D uncertain. This CDR3 is built from 14 residues. The germline V and J ends were trimmed by 3 bases and 4 bases, with 12 bases remaining between them. Germline assignment: CDR1 LNHDA and CDR2 SQIVND (reference sequence). CDR3 bases: TGTGCCAGTAGTATCGTAGAGGGCGCCTATGGCTACACCTTC. Translated: CASSIVEGAYGYTF.

The V call is TRBV7-9, the J call TRBJ2-3; a weak D match, TRBD2 (5 bases). The germline V gene has CDR1 SEHNR and CDR2 FQNEAQ (reference sequence). This CDR3 comprises 15 residues. Trimming pared 0 bases from V and 5 bases from J, leaving 12 bases between. The DNA of the CDR3 is TGTGCCAGCAGCTTAGCGCTAGGAGGTCAAGATACGCAGTATTTT. Its protein is CASSLALGGQDTQYF. Together with reference TRBV7-9 and TRBJ2-3, the CDR3 gives the full variable domain: DTGVSQNPRHKITKRGQNVTFRCDPISEHNRLYWYRQTLGQGPEFLTYFQNEAQLEKSRLLSDRFSAERPKGSFSTLEIQRTEQGDSAMYLCASSLALGGQDTQYFGPGTRLTVL.

This clone has just one count. This chain uses TRBV9 with TRBJ2-3, with TRBD2 identical over 14 bases. V trimming: 4 bases; J trimming: 4 bases; junction bases outside the gene matches: 5. Germline loops: CDR1 SGDLS, CDR2 YYNGEE. The CDR3 has 16 amino acids. DNA of the CDR3: TGTGCCAGCAGCCCCCGGACTAGCGGGAGGTCAGATACGCAGTATTTT. Translated: CASSPRTSGRSDTQYF. The full variable domain, completed using reference TRBV9 and TRBJ2-3, is DSGVTQTPKHLITATGQRVTLRCSPRSGDLSVYWYQQSLDQGLQFLIQYYNGEERAKGNILERFSAQQFPDLHSELNLSSLELGDSALYFCASSPRTSGRSDTQYFGPGTRLTVL.

The chain is built from TRBV7-4 and TRBJ1-2, with 8 bases identical to TRBD1. Germline CDR1 and CDR2: SGHVT and SQSDAQ. This CDR3 contains 13 residues. The V and J ends lost 3 bases and 6 bases, in that order; junction bases with no gene match: 3. This chain's CDR3 is CASSLGQVHGYTF. In DNA, the CDR3 is TGTGCCAGCAGCTTGGGACAGGTCCATGGCTACACCTTC.

In the case of this clone: The identical CDR3 is also encoded by other nucleotide sequences in the sample. The V call is TRBV9, the J call TRBJ2-5; D possibly uses TRBD1 or TRBD2 (5 bases each). Trimming removed 5 bases from V and 4 bases from J, with 21 bases in between. Per germline, CDR1 SGDLS and CDR2 YYNGEE. This CDR3 region has 16 residues. CDR3 nucleotide sequence: TGTGCCAGCAGTGCCCACGGTCCGGGACCCTCAGAGACCCAGTACTTC. Translated: CASSAHGPGPSETQYF.

The chain has TRBV19 and TRBJ1-1, with D tentatively TRBD1 (5 bases). The germline V gene encodes CDR1 LNHDA and CDR2 SQIVND (reference sequence). V was clipped by 4 bases and J by 4 bases, with 13 bases between them. The CDR3 runs 14 residues. The DNA of the CDR3 is TGTGCCAGTAGTACTTGGACATCGGGCACTGAAGCTTTCTTT. Protein: CASSTWTSGTEAFF. The variable domain in full, with the rest retrieved from reference TRBV19 and TRBJ1-1, is DGGITQSPKYLFRKEGQNVTLSCEQNLNHDAMYWYRQDPGQGLRLIYYSQIVNDFQKGDIAEGYSVSREKKESFPLTVTSAQKNPTAFYLCASSTWTSGTEAFFGQGTRLTVV.

This rearrangement joins TRBV7-9 to TRBJ2-7; maybe TRBD1 (5 bases). The CDR3 sequence is 14 residues long. Trimming removed 1 base at V and 3 bases at J, with 10 bases between. From germline, CDR1 is SEHNR and CDR2 FQNEAQ (reference sequence). CDR3 DNA sequence: TGTGCCAGCAGCTTAGTAGGGGCTGGCTACGAGCAGTACTTC. This codes for CASSLVGAGYEQYF.

This clone was observed a few times. The chain uses TRBV6-4 and TRBJ2-3; a weak D match, TRBD2 (6 bases). CDR1 MRHNA and CDR2 SNTAGT come from the germline V gene. The CDR3 runs 13 residues. Trimming cost V 5 bases and J 0 bases, with 6 bases left between them. For the CDR3, the DNA is TGTGCCAGCAGTAGCGGGAGCACAGATACGCAGTATTTT. This translates into CASSSGSTDTQYF.

The rearrangement uses TRBV14 and TRBJ2-7; 9 nucleotides agree with TRBD1. Trimming at V came to 6 bases and at J to 7 bases, leaving 7 bases not matched to a gene. The length of the CDR3 is 13 residues. CDR1 is SGHDN, CDR2 FVKESK, per germline. CDR3 sequence (DNA): TGTGCCAGCAGGTTACAGGGGGCGTGGGAGCAGTACTTC. Its translation: CASRLQGAWEQYF.